This section outlines one T cell receptor (beta chain) sequence together with its context. The CDR3 sequence is 13 residues long. Trimming took off 2 bases at V and 8 bases at J, with 12 bases between the two ends. Germline V lookup: CDR1 SGHVS, CDR2 FNYEAQ. Here immunoSEQ multiplex PCR was the method, and the copy in TCRdb shows in-frame clones only, minus some. Here the sample spans about 86,000 clones, about 90% being singletons. The data stem from a study of OX40 agonist ivuxolimab in advanced cancers. The chain is built from TRBV7-6 and TRBJ1-1; TRBD1 might be the D (5 bases). This specimen was CD4+ or CD8+ T cells sorted from blood, taken in a trial of the OX40 agonist ivuxolimab. The clonotype comes from an adult with an advanced solid tumor such as melanoma, head and neck, liver or kidney cancer. The CDR3 protein is CASSLSGGDEAFF. The CDR3, as DNA: TGTGCCAGCAGCTTAAGTGGGGGGGACGAAGCTTTCTTT.